Shown below are 25 T cell receptor beta chains from a single sample sequenced in a study of a mutant IDH1 vaccine in newly diagnosed glioma. Their cognate antigens are unknown. Regarding time point: week 35, safety follow-up. Doses of 300 ug of mutant IDH1 20-mer peptide were given with topical imiquimod. Libraries were prepared by immunoSEQ multiplex PCR; TCRdb keeps only in-frame clonotypes and omits some of them. The data contain about 68,000 clones, approximately 88% of them singletons. The material sequenced was PBMCs, taken from a glioma patient whose treatment included an IDH1 peptide vaccine. All receptors derive from a man between 18 and 35 years old with glioma.

This clone turned up a few times. This rearrangement joins TRBV30 to TRBJ1-2; 8 bases agree with TRBD1. J was trimmed by 2 bases and V by 3 bases; bases with no gene match: 5. Germline V gene sequence: CDR1 GTSNPN, CDR2 SVGIG (reference sequence). CDR3 size: 14 residues. In nucleotides, the CDR3 is TGTGCCTGGAGAAGGGACAGGTCGAACTATGGCTACACCTTC. Translated, it gives CAWRRDRSNYGYTF.

The rearrangement joins TRBV29-1 to TRBJ2-1; 8 nucleotides agree with TRBD2. CDR3 size: 15 residues. Unmatched junction bases numbered 8, after V lost 3 bases and J lost 4 bases. CDR1 and CDR2 from the germline V gene are SQVTM and ANQGSEA. The CDR3 DNA reads as TGCAGCGTTGAGGGTTTAGCGGGGACTTACAATGAGCAGTTCTTC. This encodes CSVEGLAGTYNEQFF.

This chain uses TRBV29-1 with TRBJ1-2, with D possibly matching TRBD1 (5 bases). V lost 5 bases, J lost 1 base, and 11 bases lay in between. Per the germline V gene, CDR1 is SQVTM and CDR2 is ANQGSEA. This CDR3 has 13 residues. CDR3 nucleotides: TGCAGCGTTTTTGCAGGGAATAACTATGGCTACACCTTC. Translation gives CSVFAGNNYGYTF.

The chain has TRBV29-1 and TRBJ1-5; 7 bases align to TRBD1. The V and J ends lost 3 bases and 4 bases, in that order; junction bases with no gene match: 3. CDR1 is SQVTM, CDR2 ANQGSEA, per germline. The CDR3 has 13 amino acids. The CDR3 reads CSVELQGNQPQHF. The CDR3 DNA reads as TGCAGCGTTGAGTTACAGGGGAATCAGCCCCAGCATTTT.

This chain connects TRBV2 to TRBJ1-3, with 10 nucleotides matching TRBD1. This CDR3 has 20 residues. Germline trimming cut 4 bases from V and 0 bases from J; bases unmatched to any gene: 15. Looked up from germline, CDR1 is SNHLY and CDR2 is FYNNEI. CDR3 sequence reads: CASSGVRGRQGAFSGNTIYF. The CDR3 nucleotides read TGTGCCAGCAGTGGGGTTCGAGGTCGACAGGGGGCTTTCTCTGGAAACACCATATATTTT.

V is TRBV27 and J is TRBJ2-1; a weak D match, TRBD1 (5 bases). Looked up from germline, CDR1 is MNHEY and CDR2 is SMNVEV (reference sequence). V was pared by 6 bases and J by 4 bases, with 10 bases between. This CDR3 is built from 13 residues. The CDR3, as DNA: TGTGCCAGCAGCCAGACAGCGTACAATGAGCAGTTCTTC. Protein product: CASSQTAYNEQFF.

This chain links TRBV7-2 with TRBJ1-2; D perhaps matches TRBD1 (6 bases). Germline CDR1 and CDR2: SGHTA and FQGNSA. The V end was cut by 4 bases, the J end by 3 bases, with 15 bases between. The CDR3 is 15 amino acids. The CDR3 here is CASSSRGRGDYGYTF. The CDR3 DNA reads as TGTGCCAGCAGCTCCCGAGGTAGGGGGGACTATGGCTACACCTTC.

This clone was picked up a small number of times. V is TRBV10-3 and J is TRBJ1-5; tentative D call: TRBD1 (5 bases). Germline V gives CDR1 ENHRY, CDR2 SYGVKD. The CDR3 is 13 amino acids. Trimming removed 3 bases at V and 8 bases at J, with 11 bases between. As DNA, the CDR3 is TGTGCCATCAGTGACAGGGCTGTCGAGCCCCAGCATTTT. Residues: CAISDRAVEPQHF.

This sequence joins TRBV7-9 and TRBJ2-3; TRBD2 is a possible D gene (7 bases). Germline V gene sequence: CDR1 SEHNR, CDR2 FQNEAQ (reference sequence). V was trimmed by 0 bases and J by 0 bases, leaving 19 bases between them. This CDR3 contains 19 residues. CDR3 sequence (DNA): TGTGCCAGCAGCTTAGCTGGGGGGGGCCCGTCAACTAGCACAGATACGCAGTATTTT. It specifies CASSLAGGGPSTSTDTQYF. Looking up the rest from reference TRBV7-9 and TRBJ2-3 gives the full variable domain: DTGVSQNPRHKITKRGQNVTFRCDPISEHNRLYWYRQTLGQGPEFLTYFQNEAQLEKSRLLSDRFSAERPKGSFSTLEIQRTEQGDSAMYLCASSLAGGGPSTSTDTQYFGPGTRLTVL.

This clone was seen once. The chain recombines TRBV7-8 with TRBJ2-5; D gene unclear. CDR3 length: 14 amino acids. Per germline, CDR1 SGHVS and CDR2 FQNEAQ. V lost 1 base and J 4 bases, leaving 10 bases between the germline ends. The CDR3 nucleotides are TGTGCCAGCAGCTTAGTAGTTAGATCAGAGACCCAGTACTTC. Residues: CASSLVVRSETQYF.

This chain's CDR3 is CASSIRGAEQYF. CDR3 bases: TGTGCCAGTAGTATAAGGGGCGCCGAGCAGTACTTC. The gene calls are TRBV19 and TRBJ2-7; a weak D match, TRBD1 (5 bases). V lost 2 bases, J lost 6 bases, and 8 bases lay in between. Germline V gene data show CDR1 as LNHDA and CDR2 as SQIVND (reference sequence). The CDR3 contains 12 residues. Full variable domain (missing parts from reference TRBV19 and TRBJ2-7): DGGITQSPKYLFRKEGQNVTLSCEQNLNHDAMYWYRQDPGQGLRLIYYSQIVNDFQKGDIAEGYSVSREKKESFPLTVTSAQKNPTAFYLCASSIRGAEQYFGPGTRLTVT.

Only one count was recorded for this clone. The chain recombines TRBV7-2 with TRBJ2-2; a possible D gene is TRBD1 (5 bases). There are 15 residues in the CDR3. The V gene lost 3 bases and the J gene lost 4 bases, with 12 bases spanning the gap. The germline V gene encodes CDR1 SGHTA and CDR2 FQGNSA. The CDR3 sequence: CASSFEWQGTGELFF. Written as DNA, the CDR3 is TGTGCCAGCAGCTTCGAGTGGCAGGGCACCGGGGAGCTGTTTTTT.

V gene TRBV13 combines with J gene TRBJ1-4; 8 bases agree with TRBD1. Per the germline V gene, CDR1 is PRHDT and CDR2 is FYEKMQ (reference sequence). This CDR3 has 15 residues. V lost 4 bases and J lost 4; bases outside the gene matches: 5. CDR3 amino acids: CASSSRTGSNEKLFF. In DNA, the CDR3 is TGTGCCAGCAGCTCCCGGACAGGGAGTAATGAAAAACTGTTTTTT.

This chain joins TRBV4-2 and TRBJ2-6; possibly TRBD1 for D (5 bases). In germline, CDR1 is LGHNA, CDR2 YNFKEQ. The CDR3 covers 18 residues. Trimming took off 4 bases at V and 2 bases at J, with 18 bases between the two ends. The chain's CDR3 is CASSPALELGPGANVLTF. The CDR3 DNA follows: TGTGCCAGCAGCCCCGCCCTTGAGTTGGGGCCTGGGGCCAACGTCCTGACTTTC.

The chain carries TRBV19 and TRBJ2-2; D gene unclear. CDR1 and CDR2 (germline): LNHDA, SQIVND (reference sequence). CDR3 length: 15 residues. The V end lost 2 bases, the J end lost 2 bases, and 9 bases lay between the germline ends. Written as DNA, the CDR3 is TGTGCCAGTAGTATATTGTGGGATAACACCGGGGAGCTGTTTTTT. Residues: CASSILWDNTGELFF.

The CDR3, as DNA: TGTGCCAGCAGTAGGACGGAGACCTACGAGCAGTACTTC. It is translated as CASSRTETYEQYF. The chain recombines TRBV6-1 with TRBJ2-7, with D uncertain. The CDR3 contains 13 residues. Germline lookup yields CDR1 MNHNS and CDR2 SASEGT. V dropped 5 bases and J dropped 2 bases, with 10 bases sitting between them.

V usage is TRBV7-6 and J usage is TRBJ1-5, with TRBD1 matching 7 bases. CDR3 size: 14 residues. Unmatched junction bases numbered 10, after V lost 5 bases and J lost 9 bases. The V gene's germline CDR1 is SGHVS and CDR2 FNYEAQ. CDR3 in DNA: TGTGCCAGCAGCCTCTTGACAGGGCTTTGGCCCCAGCATTTT. Protein sequence: CASSLLTGLWPQHF.

The chain carries TRBV6-1 and TRBJ1-4; D is undetermined. This CDR3 has 15 amino acids. Germline V gene data show CDR1 as MNHNS and CDR2 as SASEGT. The V gene lost 3 bases and the J gene lost 8 bases, with 16 bases spanning the gap. The CDR3 region has the DNA TGTGCCAGCAGTGATAATACCGGAGCGGGCGAAAAACTGTTTTTT. This gives the protein CASSDNTGAGEKLFF.

This clone was seen a single time. J is TRBJ2-4 and V is TRBV6-1; maybe TRBD2 (5 bases). The length of the CDR3 is 15 residues. V dropped 3 bases and J dropped 6 bases, with 15 bases sitting between them. The germline gives CDR1 MNHNS, CDR2 SASEGT. The DNA for the CDR3 is TGTGCCAGCAGTGACCTCCGGATTCGGGGAAACATTCAGTACTTC. Translation: CASSDLRIRGNIQYF.

The rearrangement links TRBV19 to TRBJ1-3; 8 bases map to TRBD1. The germline V gene encodes CDR1 LNHDA and CDR2 SQIVND (reference sequence). V lost 7 bases and J lost 2; bases outside the gene matches: 4. The CDR3 has 14 amino acids. As DNA, the CDR3 is TGTGCCAGTACCCTGGGACAGGCTGGAAACACCATATATTTT. Protein product: CASTLGQAGNTIYF.

The chain uses TRBV19 and TRBJ2-2, with 7 nucleotides matching TRBD1. The CDR3 runs to 16 residues. Germline CDR1 and CDR2: LNHDA and SQIVND (reference sequence). The J segment lost 0 bases and the V segment lost 3 bases, leaving 4 bases of the junction unmatched. The CDR3 DNA is TGTGCCAGTAGTATGACAGGGCCTGCGAACACCGGGGAGCTGTTTTTT. It translates to CASSMTGPANTGELFF.

A single count supports this clone. J is TRBJ2-7 and V is TRBV27; perhaps TRBD1 as D (6 bases). This CDR3 contains 14 residues. The V gene's germline CDR1 is MNHEY and CDR2 SMNVEV (reference sequence). With 3 bases removed from V and 0 bases from J, the gap between germline ends came to 9 bases. DNA of the CDR3: TGTGCCAGCAGTTTCAGGGGAAGCTCCTACGAGCAGTACTTC. This codes for CASSFRGSSYEQYF.

In this sample, this clone turned up a few times. This rearrangement joins TRBV5-1 to TRBJ1-5; D unresolved. This CDR3 spans 13 amino acids. V shed 3 bases and J shed 1 base, with 5 bases lying between them. Germline V gives CDR1 SGHRS, CDR2 YFSETQ. Here the CDR3 DNA reads TGCGCCAGCAGCTCCGACAGCAATCAGCCCCAGCATTTT. Its protein product is CASSSDSNQPQHF.

The gene calls are TRBV7-2 and TRBJ2-7; 8 bases fit TRBD1. The V gene's germline CDR1 is SGHTA and CDR2 FQGNSA. V trimming: 6 bases; J trimming: 6 bases; junction bases outside the gene matches: 16. There are 16 residues in the CDR3. The CDR3 coding sequence is TGTGCCAGCAGAAAGAGTCCGGGACAGGTAATCGGCGAGCAGTACTTC. Translation gives CASRKSPGQVIGEQYF.

This clone came up a few times. V is TRBV4-3 and J is TRBJ1-2; the D gene is possibly TRBD1 (5 bases). This CDR3 is 12 amino acids long. Trimming removed 0 bases from V and 8 bases from J, with 7 bases in between. The V gene's germline CDR1 is LGHNA and CDR2 YSLEER. DNA of the CDR3: TGCGCCAGCAGCCAAGAGGGGGAGGGCTACACCTTC. Protein product: CASSQEGEGYTF.